The 21 T cell receptor beta chains listed next were all sequenced from one sample in a study of identical twins. TCRdb analysed the 5' RACE reads with MiXCR anew, one entry per CDR3 protein. The sample carries roughly 250,000 distinct CDR3 sequences, approximately 7% recorded once. This sample was also put to use in a study of yellow fever vaccine responses in identical twins.

The sequencing input was memory (CD45RO+) T cells sorted from blood. These receptors all stem from a woman between 18 and 29 years old in good health.

The chain combines TRBV6-1 with TRBJ2-4; D unresolved. The CDR3 runs to 13 residues. Germline V gene lookup returns CDR1 MNHNS and CDR2 SASEGT. Trimming shortened V by 7 bases and J by 3 bases, and 10 bases separated the two germline ends. CDR3: CASTTDLKNIQYF. In nucleotides, the CDR3 is TGTGCCAGCACCACCGACCTCAAAAACATTCAGTACTTC.

The chain joins TRBV2 to TRBJ2-7; D not resolved. The CDR3 consists of 13 residues. Trimming removed 3 bases from V and 2 bases from J, with 8 bases in between. Germline V lookup: CDR1 SNHLY, CDR2 FYNNEI. CDR3 coding DNA: TGTGCCAGCAGTGATGTGGGGACCTACGAGCAGTACTTC. It translates to CASSDVGTYEQYF. Full variable domain (rest looked up from reference TRBV2 and TRBJ2-7): EPEVTQTPSHQVTQMGQEVILRCVPISNHLYFYWYRQILGQKVEFLVSFYNNEISEKSEIFDDQFSVERPDGSNFTLKIRSTKLEDSAMYFCASSDVGTYEQYFGPGTRLTVT.

The J gene is TRBJ2-7, the V gene TRBV5-8; D may be TRBD2 (6 bases). V was trimmed by 1 base and J by 0 bases, leaving 11 bases between them. The CDR3 has 15 amino acids. Germline loops: CDR1 SGHTS, CDR2 YDEGEE. CDR3 protein: CASSLSVTSSYEQYF. The CDR3 DNA is TGTGCCAGCAGCTTGAGCGTGACTAGCTCCTACGAGCAGTACTTC.

There are many counts of this clonotype. This chain joins TRBV5-1 and TRBJ2-5; TRBD1 agrees at 11 bases. This CDR3 has 16 amino acids. Germline values: CDR1 SGHRS, CDR2 YFSETQ. Trimming at V came to 4 bases and at J to 4 bases, leaving 9 bases not matched to a gene. CDR3 sequence (DNA): TGCGCCAGCAGCGTGGGACAGGGGGAGCGAGGAGAGACCCAGTACTTC. Its protein is CASSVGQGERGETQYF.

This clonotype has at least ten counts. J is TRBJ1-2 and V is TRBV5-6; D remains ambiguous. CDR1 is SGHDT and CDR2 is YYEEEE in the germline V gene. The CDR3 is 14 amino acids. V lost 0 bases to trimming and J lost 4 bases, with 10 bases between them. The CDR3 here is CASSLDRALYGYTF. In DNA form, the CDR3 reads TGTGCCAGCAGCTTGGACCGGGCGCTCTATGGCTACACCTTC.

The rearrangement links TRBV27 to TRBJ2-2, with 11 positions matching TRBD2. J gave up 5 bases and V 7 bases, and 9 bases lay outside the gene matches. The germline V gene has CDR1 MNHEY and CDR2 SMNVEV (reference sequence). The CDR3 spans 16 residues. This CDR3 reads CASTPQASGRTGELFF. CDR3 sequence (DNA): TGTGCCAGCACCCCGCAGGCTAGCGGGAGGACCGGGGAGCTGTTTTTT.

The chain couples TRBV20-1 to TRBJ2-3, with D maybe TRBD1 (5 bases). The CDR3 extends over 15 amino acids. V lost 1 base and J 4 bases, leaving 15 bases between the germline ends. Germline V gives CDR1 DFQATT, CDR2 SNEGSKA (reference sequence). The CDR3 region has the DNA TGCAGTGCTAGAGGGACAAGGCAATCCGCAGATACGCAGTATTTT. Amino acids: CSARGTRQSADTQYF.

This clonotype was counted between two and nine times. The CDR3 end shows no conserved phenylalanine or tryptophan, and so a read error is likely. The limits of the CDR3 on the DNA are not certain, so only TCRdb's listed CDR3 is given. The gene calls are TRBV3-1 and TRBJ2-1. Germline CDR1 is LGHDT and CDR2 is YNNKEL (reference sequence). With termini counted, the CDR3 has 10 amino acids. CDR3 residues: CASSQATVRL.

The chain has TRBV9 and TRBJ2-3; TRBD2 aligns across 13 bases. Trimming took 3 bases from V and 0 from J; bases not matched to a gene: 4. CDR1 and CDR2 from the germline V gene are SGDLS and YYNGEE. The CDR3 sequence is 17 residues long. CDR3 residues: CASSAGTSGMSTDTQYF. CDR3 DNA: TGTGCCAGCAGCGCCGGGACTAGCGGGATGAGCACAGATACGCAGTATTTT.

The J gene is TRBJ2-5, the V gene TRBV15; D might be TRBD2 (5 bases). Trimming removed 6 bases from V and 2 bases from J, with 13 bases in between. Germline CDR1 and CDR2: LNHNV and YYDKDF (reference sequence). The CDR3 runs 14 residues. The CDR3 spells CATSLFGDQETQYF. The CDR3 nucleotides read TGTGCCACCAGTCTTTTCGGGGATCAAGAGACCCAGTACTTC.

This clonotype was counted many times. The chain joins TRBV7-2 to TRBJ2-5, with D possibly called TRBD1 or TRBD2 (5 bases each). The CDR3 spans 13 residues. Germline values: CDR1 SGHTA, CDR2 FQGNSA. Trimming left V 5 bases short and J 2 bases short, with 9 bases between. Here the CDR3 DNA reads TGTGCCAGCAGCCGGGGACCACAAGAGACCCAGTACTTC. Amino acids: CASSRGPQETQYF.

This clonotype was detected only a few times. The chain employs TRBV2 and TRBJ2-5, with D unresolved. CDR1 is SNHLY, CDR2 FYNNEI, per germline. Trimming took 4 bases from V and 4 from J, leaving 16 bases between them. The CDR3 is 15 amino acids. The CDR3 loop is CASSAERLRGETQYF. In nucleotides, the CDR3 is TGTGCCAGCAGTGCTGAGAGACTTCGAGGAGAGACCCAGTACTTC.

This clonotype was observed a few times. The chain joins TRBV27 to TRBJ1-5; D might be TRBD1 (6 bases). The CDR3 sequence is 15 residues long. The germline V and J ends were trimmed by 5 bases and 8 bases, with 19 bases remaining between them. Germline values: CDR1 MNHEY, CDR2 SMNVEV (reference sequence). In nucleotides, the CDR3 is TGTGCCAGCAGTGCCGTTCGGGGGCGGGTGGAGCCCCAGCATTTT. Protein: CASSAVRGRVEPQHF.

The sample holds a few counts of this clonotype. The gene calls are TRBV7-6 and TRBJ2-3; no clear D gene. Germline lookup yields CDR1 SGHVS and CDR2 FNYEAQ. V lost 1 base to trimming and J lost 2 bases, with 10 bases between them. The CDR3 is 15 amino acids. CDR3 amino acids: CASSLVAETTDTQYF. The CDR3 region has the DNA TGTGCCAGCAGCTTAGTGGCGGAGACCACAGATACGCAGTATTTT. Together with reference TRBV7-6 and TRBJ2-3, the CDR3 gives the full variable domain: GAGVSQSPRYKVTKRGQDVALRCDPISGHVSLYWYRQALGQGPEFLTYFNYEAQQDKSGLPNDRFSAERPEGSISTLTIQRTEQRDSAMYRCASSLVAETTDTQYFGPGTRLTVL.

This clonotype was observed many times. The gene calls are TRBV3-1 and TRBJ2-7, with 11 bases aligning to TRBD2. V lost 6 bases, J lost 5 bases, and 12 bases stayed unmatched. The CDR3 contains 16 residues. Looked up from germline, CDR1 is LGHDT and CDR2 is YNNKEL (reference sequence). CDR3 protein: CASSMTKLAGENEQYF. The CDR3 bases are TGTGCCAGCAGTATGACAAAACTAGCGGGAGAGAACGAGCAGTACTTC.

The J gene is TRBJ2-1, the V gene TRBV24-1; tentatively, D is TRBD1 (5 bases). Germline assignment: CDR1 KGHDR and CDR2 SFDVKD. The CDR3 has 13 residues. The ends were cut back, 4 bases at V and 4 bases at J, with 7 bases in the middle. CDR3 in DNA: TGTGCCACCAGTGAACCAGGGTACAATGAGCAGTTCTTC. Amino acids: CATSEPGYNEQFF.

This chain links TRBV28 with TRBJ2-1; D unclear. CDR3 length equals 12 residues. CDR1 and CDR2 (germline): MDHEN, SYDVKM. The V gene lost 3 bases and the J gene lost 6 bases, with 6 bases spanning the gap. The CDR3 sequence: CASSFSPNEQFF. CDR3 DNA: TGTGCCAGCAGTTTTTCCCCCAATGAGCAGTTCTTC.

In DNA form, the CDR3 reads TGCAGTGCTAGAATGGCAATCGGGAGAAATCAGCCCCAGCATTTT. Translation gives CSARMAIGRNQPQHF. The gene calls are TRBV20-1 and TRBJ1-5, with D uncertain. Per the germline V gene, CDR1 is DFQATT and CDR2 is SNEGSKA (reference sequence). V lost 2 bases and J 4 bases, leaving 15 bases between the germline ends. The CDR3 loop spans 15 amino acids.

This clonotype has a count of ten or more. The chain couples TRBV7-7 to TRBJ2-3, with no clear D. The germline V gene encodes CDR1 SSHAT and CDR2 FNYEAQ (reference sequence). V was clipped by 0 bases and J by 2 bases, with 9 bases between them. The CDR3 loop spans 15 amino acids. The CDR3 sequence: CASSLADGITDTQYF. The CDR3 nucleotides read TGTGCCAGCAGCTTAGCCGACGGAATCACAGATACGCAGTATTTT.

This clonotype was observed many times. The chain combines TRBV7-3 with TRBJ2-5; 9 bases are shared with TRBD1. This CDR3 has 16 residues. Germline loops: CDR1 SGHTA, CDR2 FQGTGA. The ends lost 0 bases at V and 2 bases at J; junction bases unmatched: 4. For the CDR3, the DNA is TGTGCCAGCAGCTTAACGGGACAGGGTGTTCAAGAGACCCAGTACTTC. This codes for CASSLTGQGVQETQYF. Full variable domain (remainder filled in from reference TRBV7-3 and TRBJ2-5): GAGVSQTPSNKVTEKGKYVELRCDPISGHTALYWYRQSLGQGPEFLIYFQGTGAADDSGLPNDRFFAVRPEGSVSTLKIQRTERGDSAVYLCASSLTGQGVQETQYFGPGTRLLVL.

This clonotype was counted a few times. The CDR3 DNA sequence: TGTGCCAGCAGCCAACGGAGGACGACAGGGAGGCATGAAAAACTGTTTTTT. It yields the protein CASSQRRTTGRHEKLFF. The chain uses TRBV3-1 and TRBJ1-4, with 7 bases that match TRBD1. The V segment lost 2 bases and the J segment 6 bases; nucleotides outside the gene matches: 12. The V gene's germline CDR1 is LGHDT and CDR2 YNNKEL (reference sequence). The CDR3 is made up of 17 amino acids.